The entry below gives a single T cell receptor beta chain sequence along with its context. Between the trimmed V and J ends, which lost 10 bases and 7 bases, there was a span of 22 bases. CDR3 length: 14 residues. Germline CDR1 is WSHSY and CDR2 is SAAADI. The sample originates from a study of blood T cell repertoires in COVID-19. Study-wide background: Samples of COVID-19 (acute and convalescent) were obtained from the United States, Italy and Spain. Sample material is recorded as cDNA or gDNA derived from T cells, B-cell-depleted T cells, or PBMCs.

Source study methods: Reference gene primer amplification yielded estimated nucleated cell counts. Clones were sequenced by immunoSEQ multiplex PCR, and TCRdb holds only the in-frame ones, with some missing. The DNA was the basis for D and trimming; V, J and clone size are from that table. This sample yields about 81,000 clones, of which 91% are seen a single time; over 1.5% belongs to the top ten. The rearrangement uses TRBV10-2 and TRBJ1-2; D gene unclear. This sequence originates from a woman aged 45-65 years in a cohort sampled during active COVID-19. The sequencing sample was made of peripheral blood. CDR3 bases: TGCGCCACCATGCTCAGTGGTTCAGATGCTGGCTACACCTTC. Protein product: CATMLSGSDAGYTF.